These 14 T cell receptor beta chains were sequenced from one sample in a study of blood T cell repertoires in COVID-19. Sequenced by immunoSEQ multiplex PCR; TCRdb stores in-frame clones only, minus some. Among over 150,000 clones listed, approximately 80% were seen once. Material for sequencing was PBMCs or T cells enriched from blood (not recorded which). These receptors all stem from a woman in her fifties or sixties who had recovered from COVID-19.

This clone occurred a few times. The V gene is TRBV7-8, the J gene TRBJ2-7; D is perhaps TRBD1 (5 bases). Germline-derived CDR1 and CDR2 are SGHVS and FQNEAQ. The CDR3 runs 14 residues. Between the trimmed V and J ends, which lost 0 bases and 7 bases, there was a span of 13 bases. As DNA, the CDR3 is TGTGCCAGCAGCTTAGCGGGGCCGATGATGGAGCAGTACTTC. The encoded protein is CASSLAGPMMEQYF.

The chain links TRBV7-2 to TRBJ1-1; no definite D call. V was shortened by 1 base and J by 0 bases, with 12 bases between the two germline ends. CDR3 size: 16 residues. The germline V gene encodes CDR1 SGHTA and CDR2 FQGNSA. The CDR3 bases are TGTGCCAGCAGCTTAGTCCCTATCTTCATGAACACTGAAGCTTTCTTT. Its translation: CASSLVPIFMNTEAFF.

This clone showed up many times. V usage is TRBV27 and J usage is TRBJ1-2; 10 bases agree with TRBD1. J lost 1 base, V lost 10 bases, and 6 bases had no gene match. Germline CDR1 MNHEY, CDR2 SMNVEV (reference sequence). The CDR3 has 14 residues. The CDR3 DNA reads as TGTGCCACCAGGACAGGGGGAGGTAACTATGGCTACACCTTC. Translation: CATRTGGGNYGYTF.

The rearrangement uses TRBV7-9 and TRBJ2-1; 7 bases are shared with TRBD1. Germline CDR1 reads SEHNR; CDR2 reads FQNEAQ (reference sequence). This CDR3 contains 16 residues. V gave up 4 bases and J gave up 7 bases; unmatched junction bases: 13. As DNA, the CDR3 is TGTGCCAGCAGCTCCACAGGGGCCATAACGGGGAATGAGCAGTTCTTC. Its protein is CASSSTGAITGNEQFF.

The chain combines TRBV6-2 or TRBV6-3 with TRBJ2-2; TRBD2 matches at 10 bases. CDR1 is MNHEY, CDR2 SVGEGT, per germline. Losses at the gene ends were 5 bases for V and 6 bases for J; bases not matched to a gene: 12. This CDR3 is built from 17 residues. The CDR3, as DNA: TGTGCCAGCAGTACTCAGCTAGCGGGAGTATTGCCCGGGGAGCTGTTTTTT. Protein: CASSTQLAGVLPGELFF.

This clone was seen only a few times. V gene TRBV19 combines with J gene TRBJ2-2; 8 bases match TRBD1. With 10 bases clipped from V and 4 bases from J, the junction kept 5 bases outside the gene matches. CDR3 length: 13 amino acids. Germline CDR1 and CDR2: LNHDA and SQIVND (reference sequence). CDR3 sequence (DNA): TGTGCCACAACGGGACAGGCCACCGGGGAGCTGTTTTTT. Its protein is CATTGQATGELFF.

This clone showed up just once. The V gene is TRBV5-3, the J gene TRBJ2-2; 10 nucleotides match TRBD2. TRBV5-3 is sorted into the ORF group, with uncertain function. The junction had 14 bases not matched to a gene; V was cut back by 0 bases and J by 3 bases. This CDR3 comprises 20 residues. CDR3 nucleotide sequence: TGTGCCAGAAGCTTGGCCCACACGCGGAGAGCGGGAGGGGACACCGGGGAGCTGTTTTTT. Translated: CARSLAHTRRAGGDTGELFF.

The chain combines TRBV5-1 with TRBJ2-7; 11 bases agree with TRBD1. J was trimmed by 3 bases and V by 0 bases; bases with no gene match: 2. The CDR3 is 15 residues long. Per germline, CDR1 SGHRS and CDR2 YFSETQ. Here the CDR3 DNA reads TGCGCCAGCAGCTTGGCAGGGACAGGGGGCTACGAGCAGTACTTC. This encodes CASSLAGTGGYEQYF.

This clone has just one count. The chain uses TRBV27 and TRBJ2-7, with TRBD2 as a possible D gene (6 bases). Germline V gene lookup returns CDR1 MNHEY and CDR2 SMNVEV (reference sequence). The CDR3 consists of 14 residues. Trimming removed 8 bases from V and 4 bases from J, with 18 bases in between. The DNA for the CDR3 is TGTGCCAGCGGGCCTTGGGACTTTACATACGAGCAGTACTTC. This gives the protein CASGPWDFTYEQYF.

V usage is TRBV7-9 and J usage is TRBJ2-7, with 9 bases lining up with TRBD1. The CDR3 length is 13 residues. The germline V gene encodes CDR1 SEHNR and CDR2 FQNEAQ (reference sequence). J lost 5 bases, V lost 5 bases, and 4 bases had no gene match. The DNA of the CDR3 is TGTGCCAGCAGCCGGACAGGGGTCGACGAGCAGTACTTC. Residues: CASSRTGVDEQYF.

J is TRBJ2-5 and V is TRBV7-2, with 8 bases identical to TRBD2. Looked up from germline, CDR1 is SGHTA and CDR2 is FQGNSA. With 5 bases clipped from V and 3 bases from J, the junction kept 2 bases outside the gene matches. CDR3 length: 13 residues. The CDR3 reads CASSRSGEETQYF. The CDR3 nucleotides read TGTGCCAGCAGCCGTAGCGGGGAAGAGACCCAGTACTTC. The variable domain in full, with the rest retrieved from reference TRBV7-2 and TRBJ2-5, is GAGVSQSPSNKVTEKGKDVELRCDPISGHTALYWYRQSLGQGLEFLIYFQGNSAPDKSGLPSDRFSAERTGGSVSTLTIQRTQQEDSAVYLCASSRSGEETQYFGPGTRLLVL.

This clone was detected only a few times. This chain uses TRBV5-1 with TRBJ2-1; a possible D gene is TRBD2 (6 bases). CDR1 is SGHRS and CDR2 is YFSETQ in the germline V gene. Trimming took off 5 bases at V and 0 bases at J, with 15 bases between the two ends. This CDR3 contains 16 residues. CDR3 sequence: CASRDASASSYNEQFF. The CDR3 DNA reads TGCGCCAGCAGGGACGCTAGCGCTAGCTCCTACAATGAGCAGTTCTTC.

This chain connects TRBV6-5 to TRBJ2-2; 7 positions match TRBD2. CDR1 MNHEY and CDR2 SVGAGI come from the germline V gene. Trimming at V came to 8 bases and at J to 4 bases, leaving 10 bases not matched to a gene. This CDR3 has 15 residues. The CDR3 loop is CASSLGWGGTGELFF. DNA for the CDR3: TGTGCCAGCTCCCTAGGGTGGGGGGGCACCGGGGAGCTGTTTTTT.

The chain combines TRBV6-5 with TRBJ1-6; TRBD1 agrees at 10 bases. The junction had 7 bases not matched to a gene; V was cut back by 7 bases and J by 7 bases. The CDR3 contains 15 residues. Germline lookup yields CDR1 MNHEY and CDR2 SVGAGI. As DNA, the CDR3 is TGTGCCAGCAAAATTCCGGGACAGGGGAATTCACCCCTCCACTTT. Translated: CASKIPGQGNSPLHF.